Detailed here is one TCR beta chain. The data are from a study of shared clonotypes between healthy human individuals. Produced via immunoSEQ multiplex PCR; TCRdb's table is partial and in-frame only. The sample includes more than 2 million clones, about 94% of them seen just once. Trimming stripped 2 bases from V and 4 bases from J, with 8 bases between. CDR3 length: 14 amino acids. Germline V gene sequence: CDR1 SGHVS, CDR2 FNYEAQ. The sequence came from a man between 18 and 29 years old in good health. The chain combines TRBV7-6 with TRBJ2-2; D is ambiguous. Sequences were obtained from naive CD4+ T cells sorted from blood. The subset is: CD45RA+ positively selected. This CDR3 reads CASSLRVSTGELFF. DNA for the CDR3: TGTGCCAGCAGCTTAAGGGTCAGCACCGGGGAGCTGTTTTTT.